This T cell receptor (beta chain) was found in a study of T cells in Graves' hyperthyroidism and ophthalmopathy. Whole-study context: It was at initial diagnosis, before any treatment, that peripheral blood was collected.

In patients aged 18 to 65, hyperthyroidism was newly diagnosed, with duration under 2 months. Researchers amplified the TCR beta CDR3 regions from RNA transcripts. The TCR CDR3 was amplified in a first-round RT-PCR using the HTBI primer set. MiXCR, run by TCRdb on the multiplex PCR reads, gives a single entry per CDR3 protein. The profile shows about 840,000 distinct CDR3 sequences, about 38% of them singletons. This clonotype has ten or more counts. Its matching antigen is unknown. The CDR3 loop spans 15 amino acids. The V gene's germline CDR1 is MGHDK and CDR2 SYGVNS. V was trimmed by 2 bases and J by 5 bases, leaving 15 bases between them. Notes on the study in general: Most expanded thyroid clonotypes above 0.001 recurred in blood. Ophthalmopathy was told apart from stable hyperthyroidism by a 13 V-J model.

The TCR originated in a man aged 18-30 years with Graves' hyperthyroidism. Sequenced material: blood. The rearrangement uses TRBV25-1 and TRBJ2-5; D call uncertain. The CDR3: CASSEPSNSAETQYF. For the CDR3, the DNA is TGTGCCAGCAGTGAACCCAGCAACAGTGCCGAGACCCAGTACTTC. Combining the CDR3 with reference TRBV25-1 and TRBJ2-5 gives the whole variable domain EADIYQTPRYLVIGTGKKITLECSQTMGHDKMYWYQQDPGMELHLIHYSYGVNSTEKGDLSSESTVSRIRTEHFPLTLESARPSHTSQYLCASSEPSNSAETQYFGPGTRLLVL.